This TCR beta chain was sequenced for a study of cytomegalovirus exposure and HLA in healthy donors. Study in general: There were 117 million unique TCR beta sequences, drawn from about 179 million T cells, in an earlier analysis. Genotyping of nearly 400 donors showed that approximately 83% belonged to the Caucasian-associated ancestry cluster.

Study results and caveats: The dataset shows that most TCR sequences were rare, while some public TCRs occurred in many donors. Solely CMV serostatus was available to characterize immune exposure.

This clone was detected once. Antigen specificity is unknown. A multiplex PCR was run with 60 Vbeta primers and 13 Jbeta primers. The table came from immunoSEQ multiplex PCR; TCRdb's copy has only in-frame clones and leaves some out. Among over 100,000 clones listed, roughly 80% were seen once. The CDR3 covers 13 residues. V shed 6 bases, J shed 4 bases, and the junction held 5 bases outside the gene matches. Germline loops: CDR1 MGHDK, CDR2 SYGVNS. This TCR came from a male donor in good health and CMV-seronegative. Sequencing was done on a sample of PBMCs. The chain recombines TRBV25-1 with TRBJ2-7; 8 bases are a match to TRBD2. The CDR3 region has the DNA TGTGCCAGCAGCGGGGTAGCGGGGTACGAGCAGTACTTC. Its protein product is CASSGVAGYEQYF.